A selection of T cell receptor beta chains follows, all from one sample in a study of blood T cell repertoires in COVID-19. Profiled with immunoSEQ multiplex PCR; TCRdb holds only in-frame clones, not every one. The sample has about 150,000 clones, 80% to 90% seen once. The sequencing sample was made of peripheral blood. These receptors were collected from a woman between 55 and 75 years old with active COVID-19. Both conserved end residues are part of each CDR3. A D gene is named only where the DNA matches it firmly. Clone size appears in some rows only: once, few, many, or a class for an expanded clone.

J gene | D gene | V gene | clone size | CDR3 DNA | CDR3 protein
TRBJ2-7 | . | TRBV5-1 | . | TGCGCCAGCAGCTTGGATTATGGGGCTACCTACGAGCAGTACTTC | CASSLDYGATYEQYF
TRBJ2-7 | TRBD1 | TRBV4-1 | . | TGCGCCAGCAGCGCGGACAGGGGGCACGAGCAGTACTTC | CASSADRGHEQYF
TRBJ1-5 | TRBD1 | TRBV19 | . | TGTGCCAGTAGAGGGACAGATAATCAGCCCCAGCATTTT | CASRGTDNQPQHF
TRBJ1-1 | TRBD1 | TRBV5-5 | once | TGTGCCAGCAGGACTCAGGGGGCTTCTGAAGCTTTCTTT | CASRTQGASEAFF
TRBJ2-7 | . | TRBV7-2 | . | TGTGCCAGCAGCCCGGGGGGCTGGGACGAGCAGTACTTC | CASSPGGWDEQYF
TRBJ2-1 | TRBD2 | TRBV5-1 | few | TGCGCCAGCAGGAGTGCGGGAGGCTACAATGAGCAGTTCTTC | CASRSAGGYNEQFF
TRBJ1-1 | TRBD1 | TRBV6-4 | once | TGTGCCAGCAGTGAGACAGGGACGAACACTGAAGCTTTCTTT | CASSETGTNTEAFF
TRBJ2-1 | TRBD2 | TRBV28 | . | TGTGCCAGCAGCTCGGGACAGACAGGGACTAGCGGGATTGTTGATGAGCAGTTCTTC | CASSSGQTGTSGIVDEQFF
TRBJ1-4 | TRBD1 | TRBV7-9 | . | TGTGCCAGCAGCTCCCTCAGGGGGGTGACGTTAGGGGACGAAAAACTGTTTTTT | CASSSLRGVTLGDEKLFF
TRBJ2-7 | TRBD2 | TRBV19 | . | TGTGCCAGTACGAACGGGGGGGTCTACGAGCAGTACTTC | CASTNGGVYEQYF
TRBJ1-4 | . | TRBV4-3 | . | TGCGCCAGCAGCCAAGGCATTAGGAGGGGCGCAACTAATGAAAAACTGTTTTTT | CASSQGIRRGATNEKLFF
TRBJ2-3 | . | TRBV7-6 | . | TGTGCCAGCAGCTTAGCGAGGGAGAGCACAGATACGCAGTATTTT | CASSLARESTDTQYF
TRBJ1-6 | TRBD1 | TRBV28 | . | TGTGCCAGCAGTTTCCGAAGGGGGCAGTCACCCCTCCACTTT | CASSFRRGQSPLHF
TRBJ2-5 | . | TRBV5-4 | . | TGTGCCAGCAGCTGGGGGGGCGGGCTTGTTGGCGGGAGAGGGGAGACCCAGTACTTC | CASSWGGGLVGGRGETQYF
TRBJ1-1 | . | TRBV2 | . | TGTGCCAGCAGTGGGCCTAGCCGCACTGAAGCTTTCTTT | CASSGPSRTEAFF
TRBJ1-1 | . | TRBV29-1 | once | TGCAGCGTCTCCCCCAGGGGAATAGGGACTGAAGCTTTCTTT | CSVSPRGIGTEAFF
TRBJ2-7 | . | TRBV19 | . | TGTGCCAGTAGTTCCTACTACGAGCAGTACTTC | CASSSYYEQYF
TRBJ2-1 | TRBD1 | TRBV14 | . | TGTGCCAGCAGGCAGACAGGGAAAGGGACCTACAATGAGCAGTTCTTC | CASRQTGKGTYNEQFF
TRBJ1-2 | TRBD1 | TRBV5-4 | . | TGTGCCAGCAGTACCGGGACAGACCCTGGCTACACCTTC | CASSTGTDPGYTF
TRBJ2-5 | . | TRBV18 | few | TGTGCCAGCTCCGCGGGGGCTCAAGAGACCCAGTACTTC | CASSAGAQETQYF
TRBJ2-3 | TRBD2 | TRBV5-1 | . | TGCGCCAGCACCTGGGGGACTAGCGGCACAGATACGCAGTATTTT | CASTWGTSGTDTQYF
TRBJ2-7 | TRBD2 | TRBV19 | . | TGTGCCAGTAGTATCAGGCCTAGCGGGAGGATCGTTTACGAGCAGTACTTC | CASSIRPSGRIVYEQYF
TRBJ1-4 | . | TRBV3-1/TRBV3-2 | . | TGTGCCAGCAGCCAAGGGTGGCAAGAAAAACTGTTTTTT | CASSQGWQEKLFF
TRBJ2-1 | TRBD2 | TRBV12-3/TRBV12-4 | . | TGTGCCAGCAGTATCCTAGCGGGAGGTGAGCAGTTCTTC | CASSILAGGEQFF
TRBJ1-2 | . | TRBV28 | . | TGTGCCAGCAGTTTAGTCGAGGGGGTGGAGGGCTACACCTTC | CASSLVEGVEGYTF
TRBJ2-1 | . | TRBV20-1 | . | TGCAGTGCTAGACCCCATAATGAGCAGTTCTTC | CSARPHNEQFF
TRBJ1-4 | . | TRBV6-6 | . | TGTGCCAGCAGTTACGGGCAGGGAGGGTGGTTGGGCAGCTGGTTTTTT | CASSYGQGGWLGSWFF
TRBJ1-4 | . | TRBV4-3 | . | TGCGCCAGCAGCCGGAACAGGAATGAAAAACTGTTTTTT | CASSRNRNEKLFF
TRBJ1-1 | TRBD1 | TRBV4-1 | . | TGCGCCAGCAGCCAGGGATTACAGGGGCGGGCTTTCTTT | CASSQGLQGRAFF
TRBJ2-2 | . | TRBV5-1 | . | TGCGCCAGCACCCCTGGCGGATTTTCGGACACCGGGGAGCTGTTTTTT | CASTPGGFSDTGELFF
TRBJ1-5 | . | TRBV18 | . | TGTGCCAGCTCACCAGGTGGAGGGCCCAGTCAGCCCCAGCATTTT | CASSPGGGPSQPQHF
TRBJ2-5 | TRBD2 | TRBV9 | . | TGTGCCAGCAGCGTAGGGGCTAGCGGAAACCTCCAAGAGACCCAGTACTTC | CASSVGASGNLQETQYF
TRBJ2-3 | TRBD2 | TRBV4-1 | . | TGCGCCAGCAGCCAACGTGCCTCAGACGGGGGCGGGACTAGGTTCGCAGATACGCAGTATTTT | CASSQRASDGGGTRFADTQYF
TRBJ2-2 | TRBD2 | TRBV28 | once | TGTGCCAGCAGTTTAGGGTTCGGGACTAGCGGGAGAACGAACACCGGGGAGCTGTTTTTT | CASSLGFGTSGRTNTGELFF
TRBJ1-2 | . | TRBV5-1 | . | TGCGCCAGCAGCGGTGGGGCAGGGCATGGCTACACCTTC | CASSGGAGHGYTF
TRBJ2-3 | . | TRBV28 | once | TGTGCCAGCAGTTTCCTGGGGACTGCTGGAGATACGCAGTATTTT | CASSFLGTAGDTQYF
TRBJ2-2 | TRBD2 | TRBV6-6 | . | TGTGCCAGCAGTTACTCGATCCAGCGGGAGACCGGGGAGCTGTTTTTT | CASSYSIQRETGELFF
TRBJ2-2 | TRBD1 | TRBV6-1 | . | TGTGCCAGCAGTGCGGGACAGGGGACCCGTGCGACGAACACCGGGGAGCTGTTTTTT | CASSAGQGTRATNTGELFF
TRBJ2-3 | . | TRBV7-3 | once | TGTGCCAGCAGCCCAGGCAGGGGCACAGATACGCAGTATTTT | CASSPGRGTDTQYF
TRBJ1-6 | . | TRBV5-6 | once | TGTGCCAGCAGCTTGGGGAGCGTAGGCCATAATTCACCCCTCCACTTT | CASSLGSVGHNSPLHF
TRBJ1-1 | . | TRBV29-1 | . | TGCAGCGTAGGAATCAGGGTAGACACTGAAGCTTTCTTT | CSVGIRVDTEAFF
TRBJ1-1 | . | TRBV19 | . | TGTGCCAGTGGGAGATGGAGGGACACTGAAGCTTTCTTT | CASGRWRDTEAFF
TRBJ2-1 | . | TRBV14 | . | TGTGCCAGCAGCCAAGTTAACAGAGGGAATGAGCAGTTCTTC | CASSQVNRGNEQFF
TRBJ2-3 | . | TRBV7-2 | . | TGTGCCAGCAGCTTAGCCCCTCGCGGGACAGATACGCAGTATTTT | CASSLAPRGTDTQYF
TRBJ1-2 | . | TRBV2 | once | TGTGCCAGCAGACCCGACGGGGATGGCTACACCTTC | CASRPDGDGYTF
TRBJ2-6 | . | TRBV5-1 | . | TGCGCCAGCAGCCCGGAGAGCTCTGGGGCCAACGTCCTGACTTTC | CASSPESSGANVLTF
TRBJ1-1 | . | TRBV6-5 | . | TGTGCCAGCAGACAAGGGGTTGGTGAAGCTTTCTTT | CASRQGVGEAFF
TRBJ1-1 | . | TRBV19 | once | TGTGCCAGTAGTCTTGGGGCAGCCCTTAACACTGAAGCTTTCTTT | CASSLGAALNTEAFF
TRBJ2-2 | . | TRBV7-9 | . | TGTGCCAGCAGCTCACTTATGACCGGGGAGCTGTTTTTT | CASSSLMTGELFF
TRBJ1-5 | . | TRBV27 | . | TGTGCCAGCAGTTATAGGTCCGGGGAGCCCCAGCATTTT | CASSYRSGEPQHF
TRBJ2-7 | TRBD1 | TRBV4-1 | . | TGCGCCAGCAGCCAAGCATGGACAGGGTTATTCGAGCAGTACTTC | CASSQAWTGLFEQYF
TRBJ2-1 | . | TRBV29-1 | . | TGCAGCGTTTTACCCGCAGGTGAGCAGTTCTTC | CSVLPAGEQFF
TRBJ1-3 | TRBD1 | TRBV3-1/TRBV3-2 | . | TGTGCCAGCACGACAGGGGTTGGAAACACCATATATTTT | CASTTGVGNTIYF
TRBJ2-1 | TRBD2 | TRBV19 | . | TGTGCCAGTCGACATAGCGGGAGGCCTAATGAGCAGTTCTTC | CASRHSGRPNEQFF